This record looks at one T cell receptor (beta chain) sequence and its context. Only in-frame clones appear in the TCRdb table, and some are missing; sequencing was by immunoSEQ multiplex PCR. The sample yields 99,000 or so clones, approximately 90% seen once. As to time point: baseline, week 1 (first vaccination visit). The treatment denotes: pre-vaccination baseline after standard-of-care therapy. The donors had new WHO grade 3 or 4 astrocytomas; these were IDH1-mutant and ATRX-lost. These data originate in a study of a mutant IDH1 vaccine in newly diagnosed glioma. At the level of the study: Most patients had radiochemotherapy with temozolomide before enrollment; others had one alone.

The clonotype originates from a woman between 50 and 59 years old with glioma. The material sequenced was PBMCs, taken from a glioma patient treated with radiotherapy, temozolomide or both.

The CDR3 loop reads CASSEEGNTIYF. Written as DNA, the CDR3 is TGTGCCAGCAGCGAAGAGGGAAACACCATATATTTT. This sequence joins TRBV7-9 and TRBJ1-3; D is ambiguous. The CDR3 extends over 12 amino acids. CDR1 SEHNR and CDR2 FQNEAQ come from the germline V gene (reference sequence). The germline V and J ends were trimmed by 5 bases and 4 bases, with 6 bases remaining between them.